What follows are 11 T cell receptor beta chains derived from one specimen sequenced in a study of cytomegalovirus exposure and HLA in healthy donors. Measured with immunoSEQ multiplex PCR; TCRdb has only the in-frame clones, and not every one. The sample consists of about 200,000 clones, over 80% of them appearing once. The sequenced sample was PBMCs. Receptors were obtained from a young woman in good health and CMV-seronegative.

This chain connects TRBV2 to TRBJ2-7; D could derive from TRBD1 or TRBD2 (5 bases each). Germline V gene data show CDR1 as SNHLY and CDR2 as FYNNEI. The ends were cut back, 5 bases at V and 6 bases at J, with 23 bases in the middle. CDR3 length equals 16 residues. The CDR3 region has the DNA TGTGCCAGCAGTACCGGGACCTTAGGGATTAGGGGCGAGCAGTACTTC. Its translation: CASSTGTLGIRGEQYF.

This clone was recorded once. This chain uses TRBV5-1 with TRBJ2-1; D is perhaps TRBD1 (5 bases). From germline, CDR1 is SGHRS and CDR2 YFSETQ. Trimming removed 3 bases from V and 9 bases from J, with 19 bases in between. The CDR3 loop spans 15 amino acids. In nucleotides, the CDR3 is TGCGCCAGCAGCTCAGCTCTAGGGGCGATTTCTGAGCAGTTCTTC. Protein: CASSSALGAISEQFF.

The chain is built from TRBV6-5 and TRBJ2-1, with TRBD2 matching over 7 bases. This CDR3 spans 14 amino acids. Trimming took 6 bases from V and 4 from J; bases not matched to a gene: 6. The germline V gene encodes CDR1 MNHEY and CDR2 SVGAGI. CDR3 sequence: CASSPGTIYNEQFF. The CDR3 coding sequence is TGTGCCAGCAGCCCCGGGACTATTTACAATGAGCAGTTCTTC.

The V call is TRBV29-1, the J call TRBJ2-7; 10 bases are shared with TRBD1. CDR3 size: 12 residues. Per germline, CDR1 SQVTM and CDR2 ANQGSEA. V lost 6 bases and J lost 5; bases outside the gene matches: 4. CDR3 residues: CSVGQGVDEQYF. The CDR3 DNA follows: TGCAGCGTAGGACAGGGGGTCGACGAGCAGTACTTC.

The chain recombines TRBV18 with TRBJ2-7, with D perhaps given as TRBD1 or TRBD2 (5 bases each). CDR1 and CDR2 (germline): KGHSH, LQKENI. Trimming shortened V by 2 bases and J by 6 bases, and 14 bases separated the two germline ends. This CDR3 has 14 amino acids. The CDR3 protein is CASSPSTRGPEQYF. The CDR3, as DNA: TGTGCCAGCTCACCAAGTACGAGGGGTCCCGAGCAGTACTTC.

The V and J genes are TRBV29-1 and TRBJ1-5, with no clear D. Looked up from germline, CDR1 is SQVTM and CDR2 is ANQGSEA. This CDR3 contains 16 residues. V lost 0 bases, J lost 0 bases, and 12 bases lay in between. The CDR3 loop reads CSVEDLSWNSNQPQHF. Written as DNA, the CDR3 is TGCAGCGTTGAAGATCTTTCCTGGAATAGCAATCAGCCCCAGCATTTT.

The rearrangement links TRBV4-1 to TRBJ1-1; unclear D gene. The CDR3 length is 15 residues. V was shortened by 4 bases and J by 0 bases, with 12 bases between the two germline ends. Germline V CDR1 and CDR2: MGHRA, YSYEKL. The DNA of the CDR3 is TGCGCCAGCAGCCGATTGAAGGGCGTGAACACTGAAGCTTTCTTT. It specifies CASSRLKGVNTEAFF.

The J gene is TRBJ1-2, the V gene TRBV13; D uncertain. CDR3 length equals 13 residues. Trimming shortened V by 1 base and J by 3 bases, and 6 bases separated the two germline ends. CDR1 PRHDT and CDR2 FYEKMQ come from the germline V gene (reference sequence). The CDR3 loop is CASSLAADYGYTF. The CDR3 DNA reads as TGTGCCAGCAGCTTAGCGGCGGACTATGGCTACACCTTC.

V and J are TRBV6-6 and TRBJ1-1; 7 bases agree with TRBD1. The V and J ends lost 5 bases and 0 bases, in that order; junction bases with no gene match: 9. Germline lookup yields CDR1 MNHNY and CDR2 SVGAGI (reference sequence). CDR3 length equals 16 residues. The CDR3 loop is CASSPPGQPMNTEAFF. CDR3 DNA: TGTGCCAGCAGTCCCCCGGGACAGCCAATGAACACTGAAGCTTTCTTT.

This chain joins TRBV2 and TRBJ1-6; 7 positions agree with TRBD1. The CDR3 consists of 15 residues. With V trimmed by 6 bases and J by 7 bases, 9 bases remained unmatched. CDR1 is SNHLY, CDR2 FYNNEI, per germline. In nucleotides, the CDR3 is TGTGCCAGCAGAACCCAGTACAGGGGAAATTCACCCCTCCACTTT. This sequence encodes CASRTQYRGNSPLHF.

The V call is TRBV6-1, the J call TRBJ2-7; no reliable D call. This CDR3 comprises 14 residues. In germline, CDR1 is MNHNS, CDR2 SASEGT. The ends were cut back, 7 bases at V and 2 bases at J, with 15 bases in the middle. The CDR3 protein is CASTLPDPPYEQYF. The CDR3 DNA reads TGTGCCAGCACCCTTCCGGACCCGCCCTACGAGCAGTACTTC.